A single TCR beta chain is shown here with its context. This entry belongs to a study of blood T cell repertoires in COVID-19. The germline V gene encodes CDR1 LNHDA and CDR2 SQIVND (reference sequence). Trimming left V 3 bases short and J 1 base short, with 7 bases between. There are 14 residues in the CDR3. Measured with immunoSEQ multiplex PCR; TCRdb has only the in-frame clones, and not every one. The sample includes more than 75,000 clones, approximately 90% seen only once; the top ten take about 2%. This TCR came from a man aged 45-65 years with acute or convalescent COVID-19. V and J are TRBV19 and TRBJ1-3; TRBD1 is a possible D gene (5 bases). The sequenced material came from peripheral blood. CDR3 sequence: CASSIRTSGNTIYF. The DNA of the CDR3 is TGTGCCAGTAGTATCAGGACATCTGGAAACACCATATATTTT.